Following are 20 T cell receptor beta chains from one sample sequenced in a study of CD8+CD57+ T cells in acquired aplastic anemia. TCR beta VDJ and CDR3 profiles were obtained from a genomic DNA template. TCRdb re-derived calls from the reads in MiXCR, one entry per CDR3 protein. Counted here are 400,000 to 450,000 distinct CDR3 sequences, approximately 70% occurring once; the ten biggest clones make up approximately 4%. Source material: sorted CD4+, CD8+, or CD8+CD57+ T cells (not recorded which) from PBMCs. These TCRs come from a human donor in good health, serving as a control.

The table lists this clonotype with many counts. This chain connects TRBV5-1 to TRBJ2-3, with unresolved D. The germline CDR1 and CDR2 sequences are SGHRS and YFSETQ. With 0 bases removed from V and 0 bases from J, the gap between germline ends came to 14 bases. The CDR3 length is 17 residues. The CDR3 DNA reads as TGCGCCAGCAGCTTGGCCGGGTTACAGCTTAGCACAGATACGCAGTATTTT. It yields the protein CASSLAGLQLSTDTQYF.

For this clonotype: Sequence at one end of the junction differs from germline and may be a read error. The chain is built from TRBV9 and TRBJ2-5; 7 bases agree with TRBD1. CDR1 and CDR2 from the germline V gene are SGDLS and YYNGEE. The CDR3 contains 14 residues. CDR3 protein: CASSTRQGPRAEHF. The CDR3 DNA sequence: TGTGCCAGCAGTACGAGACAGGGCCCACGAGCAGAACACTTC. The variable domain in full, with the rest retrieved from reference TRBV9 and TRBJ2-5, is DSGVTQTPKHLITATGQRVTLRCSPRSGDLSVYWYQQSLDQGLQFLIQYYNGEERAKGNILERFSAQQFPDLHSELNLSSLELGDSALYFCASSTRQGPRAEHFGPGTRLLVL.

This clonotype was picked up many times. The chain links TRBV29-1 to TRBJ2-7; TRBD1 matches 9 bases. After removal of 5 bases from V and 2 bases from J, the junction contained 4 bases not matched to a gene. This CDR3 comprises 13 residues. Germline V gives CDR1 SQVTM, CDR2 ANQGSEA. The CDR3: CSVLRTGAYEQYF. In DNA form, the CDR3 reads TGCAGCGTTCTCCGGACAGGGGCCTACGAGCAGTACTTC.

Comment on this clonotype: The junction does not match germline at one end; this may be a read error. The V gene is TRBV7-9, the J gene TRBJ1-1; D is unresolved. The CDR3 is made up of 14 amino acids. Germline lookup yields CDR1 SEHNR and CDR2 FQNEAQ (reference sequence). The CDR3 loop is CASSVVGISGDAQF. CDR3 nucleotide sequence: TGTGCCAGCAGCGTAGTCGGCATCTCGGGTGATGCGCAGTTT.

This clonotype was counted at least ten times. A much larger clone sits a single nucleotide away, making a read error possible. CDR3 sequence: CSAQDQGTEAFF. Here the CDR3 DNA reads TGCAGCGCCCAGGACCAGGGGACTGAAGCTTTCTTT. The chain joins TRBV29-1 to TRBJ1-1; D perhaps matches TRBD1 (6 bases). This CDR3 region has 12 residues. CDR1 and CDR2 (germline): SQVTM, ANQGSEA. Trimming shortened V by 7 bases and J by 5 bases, and 14 bases separated the two germline ends.

This chain joins TRBV12-3 or TRBV12-4 and TRBJ2-5; 12 nucleotides match TRBD2. This CDR3 comprises 15 residues. Trimming at V came to 5 bases and at J to 9 bases, leaving 10 bases not matched to a gene. The CDR3, as DNA: TGTGCCAGCAGTCGACGGACTAGCGGGGTGGCGGCCCAGTACTTC. Translation gives CASSRRTSGVAAQYF.

In the case of this clonotype: The junction differs from germline at one of its ends, possibly a read error. V gene TRBV14 combines with J gene TRBJ1-2, with TRBD1 as a possible D gene (5 bases). Germline V gene sequence: CDR1 SGHDN, CDR2 FVKESK. The CDR3 sequence is 13 residues long. The CDR3 DNA is TGTGCCAGCAGCCGAGATTGCTCAGGGCTTTACGGCTTC. As protein: CASSRDCSGLYGF.

Notes on this clonotype: A read error is possible here, since a much larger clone lies one base away. The chain carries TRBV4-3 and TRBJ1-5; D is undetermined. This CDR3 contains 16 residues. Germline CDR1 reads LGHNA; CDR2 reads YSLEER. This CDR3 reads CASSQDGPGSSQPQHF. The CDR3 DNA follows: TGCGCCAGCAGCCAAGACGGGCCTGGCAGCAGTCAGCCCCAGCATTTT.

V and J are TRBV7-3 and TRBJ2-5; D is tentatively TRBD1 or TRBD2 (5 bases each). This CDR3 comprises 13 residues. Germline values: CDR1 SGHTA, CDR2 FQGTGA. Trimming pared 5 bases from V and 5 bases from J, leaving 12 bases between. The CDR3 region is CASSQLGDETQYF. The CDR3 DNA reads TGTGCCAGCAGCCAATTGGGGGATGAGACCCAGTACTTC.

The chain has TRBV20-1 and TRBJ2-7; 7 nucleotides align to TRBD1. The CDR3 loop spans 13 amino acids. V lost 5 bases, J lost 6 bases, and 10 bases stayed unmatched. Germline V CDR1 and CDR2: DFQATT, SNEGSKA (reference sequence). The CDR3 DNA reads as TGCAGTGCTTGGGACAGTTCCGGATCCGAGCAGTACTTC. Translated, it gives CSAWDSSGSEQYF.

With regard to this clonotype: The CDR3 ends on some other residue instead of the conserved phenylalanine or tryptophan, so this is likely a read error. Because the CDR3's place on the DNA is in doubt, the DNA is left out and the CDR3 is given as listed by TCRdb. This chain links TRBV6-1 with TRBJ1-6. CDR1 MNHNS and CDR2 SASEGT come from the germline V gene. The CDR3 is made up of 11 amino acids, end residues included. CDR3 protein: CASSEEPRTNY.

This clonotype was counted only a few times. This clone may be a read error of a much larger clone one base away. This likely comes from a read error, as the CDR3 has no conserved phenylalanine or tryptophan at its end. This chain joins TRBV4-3 and TRBJ2-5, with D perhaps given as TRBD1 or TRBD2 (6 bases each). The CDR3 is 13 residues long. Trimming took 0 bases from V and 5 from J, leaving 7 bases between them. Looked up from germline, CDR1 is LGHNA and CDR2 is YSLEER. The CDR3 reads CASSQEGGETQYS. Here the CDR3 DNA reads TGCGCCAGCAGCCAAGAAGGGGGGGAGACCCAGTACTCC.

This clonotype was found once. The chain links TRBV5-1 to TRBJ1-1; 8 positions agree with TRBD1. The CDR3 is 13 residues long. V was clipped by 4 bases and J by 9 bases; unmatched bases: 8. Germline lookup yields CDR1 SGHRS and CDR2 YFSETQ. For the CDR3, the DNA is TGCGCCAGCAGCACGGGGACAGGCGAGAAAGCTTTCTTT. This gives the protein CASSTGTGEKAFF.

J is TRBJ2-2 and V is TRBV7-9; TRBD2 matches at 8 bases. The junction had 10 bases not matched to a gene; V was cut back by 5 bases and J by 2 bases. This CDR3 spans 17 amino acids. Germline CDR1 is SEHNR and CDR2 is FQNEAQ (reference sequence). The CDR3 sequence is CASSQTSGGTNTGELFF. The CDR3 nucleotides are TGTGCCAGCAGCCAGACGAGCGGGGGCACTAACACCGGGGAGCTGTTTTTT.

The V and J genes are TRBV5-1 and TRBJ2-7; unclear D gene. V lost 5 bases to trimming and J lost 3 bases, with 9 bases between them. The CDR3 length is 12 residues. Germline V CDR1 and CDR2: SGHRS, YFSETQ. The CDR3 region is CASSYNGYEQYF. The CDR3 nucleotides read TGCGCCAGCAGTTACAATGGCTACGAGCAGTACTTC. Filled out from reference TRBV5-1 and TRBJ2-7, the complete variable domain reads KAGVTQTPRYLIKTRGQQVTLSCSPISGHRSVSWYQQTPGQGLQFLFEYFSETQRNKGNFPGRFSGRQFSNSRSEMNVSTLELGDSALYLCASSYNGYEQYFGPGTRLTVT.

In the case of this clonotype: One end of the junction varies from germline; a read error may be responsible. The V call is TRBV19, the J call TRBJ1-5; D not certain. Germline loops: CDR1 LNHDA, CDR2 SQIVND (reference sequence). This CDR3 has 14 amino acids. CDR3 coding DNA: TGTGCCAGTAGTGCAGACGTCAGCAAACTGCACCACGAGTTT. Translation: CASSADVSKLHHEF.

This clonotype has just one count. V is TRBV2 and J is TRBJ2-7; maybe TRBD1 (5 bases). The end of the DNA is better explained by TRBJ2-1, so the J call may be wrong. The CDR3 has 15 residues. Looked up from germline, CDR1 is SNHLY and CDR2 is FYNNEI. The CDR3: CASSRQGGVTGEQFF. The CDR3 DNA follows: TGTGCCAGCAGCCGGCAGGGTGGGGTCACCGGGGAGCAGTTCTTC.

The J gene is TRBJ1-2, the V gene TRBV20-1; D possibly corresponds to TRBD1 (6 bases). V was shortened by 3 bases and J by 5 bases, with 16 bases between the two germline ends. CDR1 is DFQATT, CDR2 SNEGSKA, per germline (reference sequence). The CDR3 sequence is 14 residues long. CDR3 sequence: CSARGGGGYYGYTF. DNA of the CDR3: TGCAGTGCTAGGGGAGGGGGAGGGTATTATGGCTACACCTTC.

The J gene is TRBJ1-2, the V gene TRBV5-4, with D uncertain. Trimming cost V 2 bases and J 9 bases, with 14 bases left between them. The germline V gene encodes CDR1 SGHNT and CDR2 YYREEE (reference sequence). The CDR3 is made up of 13 amino acids. The CDR3 coding sequence is TGTGCCAGCAGCTTTTCAGGAGGAGAGAGCTACACCTTC. Translated, it gives CASSFSGGESYTF.

This clonotype was counted once. This may come from a read error, since a much larger clone is one base off. The chain uses TRBV5-1 and TRBJ2-1; perhaps TRBD2 as D (6 bases). The CDR3 extends over 16 amino acids. Germline values: CDR1 SGHRS, CDR2 YFSETQ. CDR3 DNA sequence: TGTGCCATCCAACCTGGCGCGGGGAGCTTCTACAATGAGCAGTTCTTC. Protein product: CAIQPGAGSFYNEQFF.